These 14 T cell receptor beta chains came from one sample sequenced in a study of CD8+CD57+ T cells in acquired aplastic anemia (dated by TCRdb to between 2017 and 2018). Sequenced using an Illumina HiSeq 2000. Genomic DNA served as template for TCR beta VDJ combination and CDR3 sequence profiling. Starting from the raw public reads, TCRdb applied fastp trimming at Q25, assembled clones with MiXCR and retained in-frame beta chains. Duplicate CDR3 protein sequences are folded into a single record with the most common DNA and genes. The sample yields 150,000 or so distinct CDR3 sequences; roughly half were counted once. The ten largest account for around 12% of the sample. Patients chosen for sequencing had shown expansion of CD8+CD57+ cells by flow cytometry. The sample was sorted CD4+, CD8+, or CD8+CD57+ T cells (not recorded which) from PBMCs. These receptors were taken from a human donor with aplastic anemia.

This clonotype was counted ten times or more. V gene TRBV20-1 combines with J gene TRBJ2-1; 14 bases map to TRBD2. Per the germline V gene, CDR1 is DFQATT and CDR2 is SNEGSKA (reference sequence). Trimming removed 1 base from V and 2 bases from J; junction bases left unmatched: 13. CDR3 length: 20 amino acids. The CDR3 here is CSARGRLAGGLSRTYNEQFF. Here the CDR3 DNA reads TGCAGTGCTAGAGGCCGACTAGCGGGGGGGCTAAGCCGAACCTACAATGAGCAGTTCTTC.

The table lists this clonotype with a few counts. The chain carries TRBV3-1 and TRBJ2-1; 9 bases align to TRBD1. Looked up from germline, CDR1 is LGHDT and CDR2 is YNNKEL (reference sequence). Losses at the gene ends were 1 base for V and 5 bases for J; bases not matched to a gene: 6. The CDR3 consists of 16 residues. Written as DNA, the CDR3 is TGTGCCAGCAGCCAAGGATTGGACAGGGGAGACAATGAGCAGTTCTTC. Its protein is CASSQGLDRGDNEQFF.

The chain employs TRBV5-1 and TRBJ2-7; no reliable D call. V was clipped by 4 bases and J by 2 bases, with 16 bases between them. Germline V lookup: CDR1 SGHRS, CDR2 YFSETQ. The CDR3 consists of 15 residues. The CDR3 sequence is CASSAAPQSTYEQYF. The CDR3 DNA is TGCGCCAGCAGCGCCGCCCCTCAGAGTACCTACGAGCAGTACTTC.

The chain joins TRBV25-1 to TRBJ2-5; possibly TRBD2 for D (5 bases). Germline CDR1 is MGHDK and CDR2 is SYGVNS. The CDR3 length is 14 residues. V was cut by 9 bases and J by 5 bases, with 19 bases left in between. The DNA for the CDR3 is TGTGCCAGTAGCGAAGACTCCTCCCGGGAGACCCAGTACTTC. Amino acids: CASSEDSSRETQYF.

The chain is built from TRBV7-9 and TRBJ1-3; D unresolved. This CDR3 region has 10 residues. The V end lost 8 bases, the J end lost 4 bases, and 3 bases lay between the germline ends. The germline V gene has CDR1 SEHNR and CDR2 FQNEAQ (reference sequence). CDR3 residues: CASGGNTIYF. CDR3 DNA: TGTGCCAGCGGGGGAAACACCATATATTTT.

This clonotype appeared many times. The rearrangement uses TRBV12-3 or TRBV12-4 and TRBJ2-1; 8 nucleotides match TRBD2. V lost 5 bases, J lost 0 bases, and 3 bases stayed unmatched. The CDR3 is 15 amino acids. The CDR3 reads CASSPREGSYNEQFF. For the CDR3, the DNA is TGTGCCAGCAGTCCACGGGAGGGCTCCTACAATGAGCAGTTCTTC.

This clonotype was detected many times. The CDR3 is CASSIGGPNEQFF. The DNA for the CDR3 is TGTGCCAGTAGTATAGGGGGGCCGAATGAGCAGTTCTTC. This chain links TRBV19 with TRBJ2-1; maybe TRBD1 (6 bases). The CDR3 length is 13 residues. Germline CDR1 and CDR2: LNHDA and SQIVND (reference sequence). V lost 1 base and J lost 7, with 8 bases in between. Full variable domain (outside the CDR3, taken from reference TRBV19 and TRBJ2-1): DGGITQSPKYLFRKEGQNVTLSCEQNLNHDAMYWYRQDPGQGLRLIYYSQIVNDFQKGDIAEGYSVSREKKESFPLTVTSAQKNPTAFYLCASSIGGPNEQFFGPGTRLTVL.

The DNA of the CDR3 is TGTGCCAGTAGTATCGCAGAAACCAATTCACCCCTCCACTTT. Its protein product is CASSIAETNSPLHF. V gene TRBV19 combines with J gene TRBJ1-6; no firm D call. V gave up 3 bases and J gave up 7 bases, with 10 bases separating them. The CDR3 sequence is 14 residues long. Germline-derived CDR1 and CDR2 are LNHDA and SQIVND (reference sequence).

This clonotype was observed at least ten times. CDR3 sequence: CAISDGLAGGLDYNEQFF. The DNA for the CDR3 is TGTGCCATCAGTGACGGACTAGCGGGGGGTTTGGACTACAATGAGCAGTTCTTC. The chain carries TRBV10-3 and TRBJ2-1; 14 bases are shared with TRBD2. Unmatched junction bases numbered 7, after V lost 3 bases and J lost 3 bases. This CDR3 is built from 18 residues. CDR1 and CDR2 (germline): ENHRY, SYGVKD.

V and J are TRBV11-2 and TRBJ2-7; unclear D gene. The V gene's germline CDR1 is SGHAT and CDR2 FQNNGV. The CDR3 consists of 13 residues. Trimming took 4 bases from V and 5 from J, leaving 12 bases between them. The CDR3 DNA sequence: TGTGCCAGCAGCTCCCGAAGGCTCAACGAGCAGTACTTC. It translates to CASSSRRLNEQYF.

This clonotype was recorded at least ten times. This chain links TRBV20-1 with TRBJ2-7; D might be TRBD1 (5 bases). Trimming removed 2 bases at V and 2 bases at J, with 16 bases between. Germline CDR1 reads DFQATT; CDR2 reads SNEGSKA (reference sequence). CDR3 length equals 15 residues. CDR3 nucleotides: TGCAGTGCTAGATATGACAGCTCTCACACCTACGAGCAGTACTTC. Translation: CSARYDSSHTYEQYF.

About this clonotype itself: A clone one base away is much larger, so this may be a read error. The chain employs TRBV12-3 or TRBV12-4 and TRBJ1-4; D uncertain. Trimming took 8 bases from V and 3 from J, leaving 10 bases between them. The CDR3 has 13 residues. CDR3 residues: CASPVAPNEKLFF. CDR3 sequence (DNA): TGTGCCAGCCCTGTGGCCCCTAATGAAAAACTGTTTTTT.

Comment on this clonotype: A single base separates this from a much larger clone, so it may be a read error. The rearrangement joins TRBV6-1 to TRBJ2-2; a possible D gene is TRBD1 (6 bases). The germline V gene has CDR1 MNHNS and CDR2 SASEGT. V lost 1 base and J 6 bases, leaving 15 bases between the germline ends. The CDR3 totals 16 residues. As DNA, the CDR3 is TGTGCCAGCAGTGAAGAAGTCACAGGGCACGCCGGGGAGCTGTTTTTT. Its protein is CASSEEVTGHAGELFF.

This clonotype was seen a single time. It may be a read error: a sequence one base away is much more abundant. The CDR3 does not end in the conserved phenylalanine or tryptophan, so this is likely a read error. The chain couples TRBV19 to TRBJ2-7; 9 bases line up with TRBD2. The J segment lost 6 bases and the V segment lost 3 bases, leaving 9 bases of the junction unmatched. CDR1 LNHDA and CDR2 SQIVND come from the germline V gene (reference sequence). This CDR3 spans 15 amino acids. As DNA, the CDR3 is TGTGCCAGTAGTATTATAAGCGGGGGGCCATCCGAGCAGTACCTC. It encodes CASSIISGGPSEQYL.